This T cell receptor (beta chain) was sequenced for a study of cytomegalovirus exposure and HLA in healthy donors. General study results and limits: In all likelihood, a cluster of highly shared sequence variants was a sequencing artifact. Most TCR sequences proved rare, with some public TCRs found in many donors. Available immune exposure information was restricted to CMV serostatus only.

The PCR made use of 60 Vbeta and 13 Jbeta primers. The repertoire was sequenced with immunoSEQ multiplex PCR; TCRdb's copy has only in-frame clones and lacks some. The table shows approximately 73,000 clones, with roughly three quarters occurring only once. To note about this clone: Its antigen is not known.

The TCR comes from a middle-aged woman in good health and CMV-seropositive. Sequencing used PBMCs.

The CDR3 sequence is CASSPLGTGEETQYF. The CDR3 DNA sequence: TGTGCCAGCAGTCCCCTTGGGACAGGCGAAGAGACCCAGTACTTC. The chain employs TRBV27 and TRBJ2-5, with TRBD1 matching 8 bases. Trimming took 5 bases from V and 3 from J; bases not matched to a gene: 8. Germline lookup yields CDR1 MNHEY and CDR2 SMNVEV (reference sequence). This CDR3 has 15 amino acids.